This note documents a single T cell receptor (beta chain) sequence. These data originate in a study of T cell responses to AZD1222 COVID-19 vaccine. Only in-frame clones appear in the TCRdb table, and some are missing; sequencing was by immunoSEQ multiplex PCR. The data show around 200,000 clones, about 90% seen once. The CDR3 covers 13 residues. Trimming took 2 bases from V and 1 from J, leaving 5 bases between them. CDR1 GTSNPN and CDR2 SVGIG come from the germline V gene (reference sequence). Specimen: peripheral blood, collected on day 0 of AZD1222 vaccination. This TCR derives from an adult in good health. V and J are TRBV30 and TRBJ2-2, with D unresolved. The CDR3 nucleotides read TGTGCCTGGAGTATAGGGAACACCGGGGAGCTGTTTTTT. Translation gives CAWSIGNTGELFF.